Listed here are 20 T cell receptor beta chains from one sample, sequenced in a study of blood T cell repertoires in COVID-19. This table comes from immunoSEQ multiplex PCR, and its TCRdb copy is limited to in-frame clones, with some not included. The sample holds approximately 240,000 clones, roughly 82% seen once. The sequencing sample was made of peripheral blood. The receptors originated from a woman of 80 years or more with active or convalescent COVID-19.

The chain links TRBV7-9 to TRBJ2-3; D is ambiguous. This CDR3 region has 12 residues. Germline V CDR1 and CDR2: SEHNR, FQNEAQ (reference sequence). Between the trimmed V and J ends, which lost 5 bases and 6 bases, there was a span of 9 bases. The CDR3 spells CASSPASDTQYF. The CDR3 nucleotides are TGTGCCAGCAGCCCCGCGTCGGATACGCAGTATTTT.

CDR3 in amino acids: CASSGMTGSNASPLHF. The CDR3 DNA sequence: TGTGCCAGCAGCGGGATGACAGGGAGCAACGCTTCACCCCTCCACTTT. This chain connects TRBV5-4 to TRBJ1-6; TRBD1 matches at 7 bases. There are 16 residues in the CDR3. J gave up 9 bases and V 4 bases, and 13 bases lay outside the gene matches. CDR1 is SGHNT, CDR2 YYREEE, per germline (reference sequence).

This chain uses TRBV5-1 with TRBJ2-7; 10 nucleotides match TRBD1. V dropped 5 bases and J dropped 7; count of bases not matched to a gene: 15. The CDR3 consists of 16 residues. Germline-derived CDR1 and CDR2 are SGHRS and YFSETQ. CDR3 sequence reads: CASSIPGGTGAGEQYF. For the CDR3, the DNA is TGCGCCAGCAGTATACCCGGGGGGACAGGGGCTGGTGAGCAGTACTTC.

The chain joins TRBV3-1 (or the pseudogene TRBV3-2) to TRBJ2-5; TRBD1 agrees at 9 bases. V shed 3 bases, J shed 4 bases, and the junction held 9 bases outside the gene matches. Germline V lookup: CDR1 LGHDT, CDR2 YNNKEL (reference sequence). The length of the CDR3 is 16 residues. In nucleotides, the CDR3 is TGTGCCAGCAGCCAGGAGACAGGGGGTTATGGAGAGACCCAGTACTTC. Its translation: CASSQETGGYGETQYF.

The rearrangement joins TRBV29-1 to TRBJ2-5; tentative D call: TRBD1 (5 bases). V was shortened by 4 bases and J by 2 bases, with 8 bases between the two germline ends. In germline, CDR1 is SQVTM, CDR2 ANQGSEA. The CDR3 sequence is 12 residues long. The CDR3 DNA sequence: TGCAGCGTTGGGTCAGGGCAAGAGACCCAGTACTTC. Protein sequence: CSVGSGQETQYF.

J is TRBJ1-4 and V is TRBV27; perhaps TRBD1 as D (5 bases). The CDR3 contains 15 residues. The V end lost 5 bases, the J end lost 5 bases, and 15 bases lay between the germline ends. Germline-derived CDR1 and CDR2 are MNHEY and SMNVEV (reference sequence). CDR3 amino acids: CASSPRQILNEKLFF. The CDR3 DNA is TGTGCCAGCAGTCCAAGACAGATTCTAAATGAAAAACTGTTTTTT. Based on the CDR3 plus reference TRBV27 and TRBJ1-4, the full variable domain is EAQVTQNPRYLITVTGKKLTVTCSQNMNHEYMSWYRQDPGLGLRQIYYSMNVEVTDKGDVPEGYKVSRKEKRNFPLILESPSPNQTSLYFCASSPRQILNEKLFFGSGTQLSVL.

The chain links TRBV28 to TRBJ1-4, with TRBD1 identical over 11 bases. Germline CDR1 and CDR2: MDHEN and SYDVKM. The ends lost 3 bases at V and 6 bases at J; junction bases unmatched: 3. The CDR3 contains 15 residues. The CDR3 DNA reads TGTGCCAGCAGTTTCCTGGGACAGGGGGATGAAAAACTGTTTTTT. It yields the protein CASSFLGQGDEKLFF.

This chain joins TRBV9 and TRBJ1-2; weak D call: TRBD1 (6 bases). CDR3 length equals 15 residues. CDR1 SGDLS and CDR2 YYNGEE come from the germline V gene. Between the trimmed V and J ends, which lost 0 bases and 4 bases, there was a span of 13 bases. CDR3 DNA sequence: TGTGCCAGCAGCGTAGAAGACAGGCTTCTCTATGGCTACACCTTC. It yields the protein CASSVEDRLLYGYTF.

This chain uses TRBV6-6 with TRBJ2-7; weak D call: TRBD1 (5 bases). The germline V gene has CDR1 MNHNY and CDR2 SVGAGI (reference sequence). V gave up 2 bases and J gave up 5 bases, with 13 bases separating them. The CDR3 covers 14 residues. CDR3 residues: CASSYPQGINEQYF. CDR3 coding DNA: TGTGCCAGCAGTTACCCCCAGGGAATCAACGAGCAGTACTTC.

The rearrangement joins TRBV2 to TRBJ2-6; D is unresolved. V lost 4 bases, J lost 0 bases, and 13 bases lay in between. This CDR3 comprises 17 residues. Germline V CDR1 and CDR2: SNHLY, FYNNEI. This CDR3 reads CASSVGWQSSGANVLTF. In DNA, the CDR3 is TGTGCCAGCAGTGTCGGGTGGCAGAGCTCTGGGGCCAACGTCCTGACTTTC.

The chain is built from TRBV5-8 and TRBJ2-7; D is possibly TRBD1 (5 bases). Germline-derived CDR1 and CDR2 are SGHTS and YDEGEE. The CDR3 contains 13 residues. V lost 7 bases and J lost 3, with 14 bases in between. The CDR3 here is CASHDRTNYEQYF. The CDR3 DNA reads as TGTGCCAGCCACGACAGAACCAACTACGAGCAGTACTTC.

V usage is TRBV10-3 and J usage is TRBJ1-1; D gene uncertain. Germline V gene sequence: CDR1 ENHRY, CDR2 SYGVKD. V dropped 5 bases and J dropped 3 bases, with 16 bases sitting between them. This CDR3 contains 15 residues. DNA for the CDR3: TGTGCCATCAGTCATGGGGTCCCAGCGGACACTGAAGCTTTCTTT. Amino acids: CAISHGVPADTEAFF.

The gene calls are TRBV7-9 and TRBJ1-4, with D possibly TRBD1 on 5 matching bases. Trimming stripped 5 bases from V and 3 bases from J, with 19 bases between. Germline CDR1 and CDR2: SEHNR and FQNEAQ (reference sequence). The CDR3 has 17 amino acids. In DNA form, the CDR3 reads TGTGCCAGCAGCCGTAGCCCTGGGGCTTCGGCTAATGAAAAACTGTTTTTT. Encoded protein: CASSRSPGASANEKLFF. Full variable domain (outside the CDR3, taken from reference TRBV7-9 and TRBJ1-4): DTGVSQNPRHKITKRGQNVTFRCDPISEHNRLYWYRQTLGQGPEFLTYFQNEAQLEKSRLLSDRFSAERPKGSFSTLEIQRTEQGDSAMYLCASSRSPGASANEKLFFGSGTQLSVL.

The chain is built from TRBV6-5 and TRBJ2-5; 10 positions agree with TRBD2. Germline lookup yields CDR1 MNHEY and CDR2 SVGAGI. Losses at the gene ends were 7 bases for V and 2 bases for J; bases not matched to a gene: 4. The CDR3 sequence is 14 residues long. CDR3 in amino acids: CASKGLAWQETQYF. CDR3 DNA: TGTGCCAGCAAGGGACTAGCGTGGCAAGAGACCCAGTACTTC.

The chain employs TRBV7-2 and TRBJ2-7; a possible D gene is TRBD1 (6 bases). The length of the CDR3 is 14 residues. CDR1 and CDR2 from the germline V gene are SGHTA and FQGNSA. V lost 5 bases and J 3 bases, leaving 14 bases between the germline ends. Here the CDR3 reads CASSRTRGNYEQYF. In nucleotides, the CDR3 is TGTGCCAGCAGCCGTACAAGGGGGAACTACGAGCAGTACTTC.

This chain connects TRBV11-2 to TRBJ1-5; possible D gene TRBD1, 6 bases. The CDR3 is 15 amino acids. Germline CDR1 SGHAT, CDR2 FQNNGV. V lost 4 bases and J lost 1, with 11 bases in between. CDR3 in DNA: TGTGCCAGCAGCTCACAGGGAAACAGCAATCAGCCCCAGCATTTT. It yields the protein CASSSQGNSNQPQHF.

The chain combines TRBV30 with TRBJ1-2, with D unresolved. V was shortened by 0 bases and J by 6 bases, with 14 bases between the two germline ends. The CDR3 length is 14 residues. Germline V gives CDR1 GTSNPN, CDR2 SVGIG (reference sequence). CDR3 region: CAWSVWGDINGYTF. Here the CDR3 DNA reads TGTGCCTGGAGTGTGTGGGGAGATATAAATGGCTACACCTTC.

V usage is TRBV6-5 and J usage is TRBJ1-5; 8 bases line up with TRBD1. Germline loops: CDR1 MNHEY, CDR2 SVGAGI. V was clipped by 0 bases and J by 5 bases; unmatched bases: 3. This CDR3 has 15 amino acids. CDR3 nucleotides: TGTGCCAGCAGTTACTCCGTGACAGGGGATCAGCCCCAGCATTTT. Translated, it gives CASSYSVTGDQPQHF.

This clone came up a few times. This chain uses TRBV3-1 (or the pseudogene TRBV3-2) with TRBJ2-5; 7 positions agree with TRBD2. CDR1 LGHDT and CDR2 YNNKEL come from the germline V gene (reference sequence). This CDR3 is built from 15 residues. J lost 2 bases, V lost 3 bases, and 6 bases had no gene match. This chain's CDR3 is CASSHSPAGQETQYF. In DNA, the CDR3 is TGTGCCAGCAGCCACTCTCCAGCGGGGCAAGAGACCCAGTACTTC.

This chain connects TRBV11-2 to TRBJ1-6; a possible D gene is TRBD1 (5 bases). The CDR3 contains 15 residues. Germline assignment: CDR1 SGHAT and CDR2 FQNNGV. Trimming took 1 base from V and 10 from J, leaving 14 bases between them. The CDR3: CASSLVQGGGSPLHF. The CDR3 nucleotides read TGTGCCAGCAGCTTAGTGCAGGGAGGAGGGTCACCCCTCCACTTT. Based on the CDR3 plus reference TRBV11-2 and TRBJ1-6, the full variable domain is EAGVAQSPRYKIIEKRQSVAFWCNPISGHATLYWYQQILGQGPKLLIQFQNNGVVDDSQLPKDRFSAERLKGVDSTLKIQPAKLEDSAVYLCASSLVQGGGSPLHFGNGTRLTVT.